Sequencing of this T cell receptor beta chain was carried out in a study of CD8+ T cells in alopecia areata. Study-wide context: Oral tofacitinib, 5 to 10 mg twice daily, was given in an open-label trial.

The V and J ends lost 5 bases and 7 bases, in that order; junction bases with no gene match: 11. Germline V gene sequence: CDR1 SGHTA, CDR2 FQGNSA. The CDR3 length is 15 residues. cDNA serving as the sequencing template came from extracted, reverse transcribed RNA. Generated by immunoSEQ multiplex PCR, the TCRdb table keeps only in-frame clones and is missing some. Here the sample spans some 130,000 clones, roughly 54% being singletons. Samples from alopecia areata patients were lesional scalp punch biopsies and peripheral blood. The chain links TRBV7-2 to TRBJ2-1; 7 nucleotides match TRBD2. This TCR was recovered from a human donor with alopecia areata. The source was CD4+ T cells sorted from blood, collected at week 0. CDR3 sequence: CASSRTSGTTNEQFF. The CDR3 bases are TGTGCCAGCAGCCGGACTAGTGGCACAACGAATGAGCAGTTCTTC. Together with reference TRBV7-2 and TRBJ2-1, the CDR3 gives the full variable domain: GAGVSQSPSNKVTEKGKDVELRCDPISGHTALYWYRQSLGQGLEFLIYFQGNSAPDKSGLPSDRFSAERTGGSVSTLTIQRTQQEDSAVYLCASSRTSGTTNEQFFGPGTRLTVL.